A selection of T cell receptor beta chains follows, all from one sample in a study of T cell responses to AZD1222 COVID-19 vaccine. Produced via immunoSEQ multiplex PCR; TCRdb's table is partial and in-frame only. The profile shows about 160,000 clones, 91% of them singletons. Source: peripheral blood, taken on day 0 of AZD1222 vaccination. These TCRs come from an adult in good health. The CDR3 runs from the conserved cysteine through the conserved F or W. D genes are given only for firm matches. Not all rows give a size; the values are once, few, many and, for expanded clones, a class.

15	-	-	TRBV5-1	TRBJ2-7	CASSLTGGPPYEQYF	TGCGCCAGCAGCTTGACGGGCGGTCCCCCCTACGAGCAGTACTTC
13	-	-	TRBV2	TRBJ2-7	CASSVGQLYEQYF	TGTGCCAGCAGTGTAGGGCAGCTCTACGAGCAGTACTTC
16	TRBD2	-	TRBV14	TRBJ2-7	CASSRPLGAGGPEQYF	TGTGCCAGCAGCCGCCCCCTTGGAGCGGGAGGGCCCGAGCAGTACTTC
13	-	-	TRBV12-3/TRBV12-4	TRBJ2-5	CASTRGFQETQYF	TGTGCCAGCACCCGGGGGTTCCAAGAGACCCAGTACTTC
14	TRBD1	-	TRBV10-1	TRBJ2-2	CASSDHRGSGELFF	TGCGCCAGCAGTGACCACAGGGGATCTGGGGAGCTGTTTTTT
14	-	-	TRBV30	TRBJ1-2	CAWARGKTNYGYTF	TGTGCCTGGGCTCGTGGCAAGACTAACTATGGCTACACCTTC
14	-	-	TRBV4-1	TRBJ1-5	CASSQDSAYQPQHF	TGCGCCAGCAGCCAAGATAGTGCGTATCAGCCCCAGCATTTT
15	-	once	TRBV9	TRBJ2-5	CASSVVDRGLETQYF	TGTGCCAGCAGCGTAGTGGACAGAGGACTAGAGACCCAGTACTTC
13	-	-	TRBV6-5	TRBJ1-5	CASTLDGNQPQHF	TGTGCCAGCACCCTGGACGGAAATCAGCCCCAGCATTTT
16	-	-	TRBV3-1/TRBV3-2	TRBJ2-7	CASSLGLIQQGGPQYF	TGTGCCAGCAGCCTCGGACTGATCCAACAGGGAGGCCCCCAGTACTTC
15	-	-	TRBV18	TRBJ1-4	CASSPRIATNEKLFF	TGTGCCAGCTCACCTCGGATAGCAACTAATGAAAAACTGTTTTTT
12	-	-	TRBV6-5	TRBJ1-2	CASSSQNYGYTF	TGTGCCAGCAGTTCCCAAAACTATGGCTACACCTTC
19	TRBD2	once	TRBV27	TRBJ2-1	CASSFYGGRGLAHYNEQFF	TGTGCCAGCAGTTTTTATGGCGGCAGAGGACTAGCGCACTACAATGAGCAGTTCTTC
12	TRBD2	-	TRBV18	TRBJ2-1	CASSREGREQFF	TGTGCCAGCTCACGGGAGGGGAGGGAGCAGTTCTTC
15	TRBD1	-	TRBV28	TRBJ2-3	CASKGTGWSTDTQYF	TGTGCCAGCAAGGGGACAGGGTGGAGCACAGATACGCAGTATTTT
16	TRBD2	-	TRBV14	TRBJ2-1	CASSQGGLAYNNEQFF	TGTGCCAGCAGCCAAGGCGGACTAGCGTACAACAATGAGCAGTTCTTC
15	TRBD2	few	TRBV20-1	TRBJ2-7	CSASWGTSDSYEQYF	TGCAGTGCTAGTTGGGGGACTAGCGACTCCTACGAGCAGTACTTC
16	-	-	TRBV4-1	TRBJ2-1	CASSQETPLGGSEQFF	TGCGCCAGCAGCCAAGAAACCCCCTTAGGGGGGAGTGAGCAGTTCTTC
17	TRBD1	-	TRBV27	TRBJ2-6	CASRPTGERPGANVLTF	TGTGCCAGCAGACCGACAGGGGAACGCCCTGGGGCCAACGTCCTGACTTTC
14	-	once	TRBV6-2/TRBV6-3	TRBJ2-7	CASSYPRETYEQYF	TGTGCCAGCAGTTACCCCCGGGAAACCTACGAGCAGTACTTC
15	TRBD1	-	TRBV6-5	TRBJ2-7	CASRPSPGQGGEQYF	TGTGCCAGCAGGCCCAGCCCGGGACAGGGCGGCGAGCAGTACTTC
15	TRBD2	-	TRBV11-3	TRBJ2-3	CASSPRSGVADTQYF	TGTGCCAGCAGCCCAAGGAGCGGGGTGGCAGATACGCAGTATTTT
12	-	-	TRBV28	TRBJ2-7	CASSFGQNEQYF	TGTGCCAGCAGTTTTGGTCAGAACGAGCAGTACTTC
12	-	-	TRBV12-3/TRBV12-4	TRBJ1-1	CASSSSEGEAFF	TGTGCCAGCAGTTCCTCGGAGGGTGAGGCTTTCTTT
15	TRBD1	-	TRBV11-2	TRBJ2-7	CASSPGQGTFYEQYF	TGTGCCAGCAGCCCGGGACAGGGTACTTTCTACGAGCAGTACTTC
16	-	-	TRBV28	TRBJ2-2	CASSLSGGANTGELFF	TGTGCCAGCAGTTTATCGGGGGGCGCGAACACCGGGGAGCTGTTTTTT
14	-	-	TRBV6-5	TRBJ1-5	CASSPTLIQQPQHF	TGTGCCAGCAGTCCCACGCTGATCCAGCAGCCCCAGCATTTT
11	-	-	TRBV20-1	TRBJ2-7	CSARASYEQYF	TGCAGTGCTAGGGCCAGTTACGAGCAGTACTTC
14	-	-	TRBV28	TRBJ1-2	CASRRRAANYGYTF	TGTGCCAGCCGCCGCCGGGCTGCTAACTATGGCTACACCTTC
17	-	once	TRBV19	TRBJ2-7	CASSTKTGGSFSYEQYF	TGTGCCAGTAGTACGAAGACAGGAGGAAGTTTCTCCTACGAGCAGTACTTC
12	-	-	TRBV6-5	TRBJ1-2	CASSPGPYGYTF	TGTGCCAGCAGCCCGGGACCCTATGGCTACACCTTC
15	TRBD1	-	TRBV28	TRBJ1-2	CASRGTGEEIYGYTF	TGTGCCAGCAGGGGGACAGGGGAAGAGATCTATGGCTACACCTTC
15	-	-	TRBV5-1	TRBJ2-7	CASTSTPGDSYEQYF	TGCGCCAGCACATCAACGCCAGGCGATTCCTACGAGCAGTACTTC
16	-	-	TRBV27	TRBJ1-2	CASSLGGPAKNYGYTF	TGTGCCAGCAGTTTAGGGGGGCCAGCGAAAAACTATGGCTACACCTTC
14	TRBD1	-	TRBV6-6	TRBJ1-2	CASSYSTGGYGYTF	TGTGCCAGCAGTTACTCGACAGGGGGCTATGGCTACACCTTC
14	-	-	TRBV28	TRBJ1-4	CASSLLDSREKLFF	TGTGCCAGCAGTTTATTGGATTCGAGGGAAAAACTGTTTTTT
14	-	few	TRBV19	TRBJ1-1	CASSIRGENTEAFF	TGTGCCAGTAGTATAAGGGGGGAGAACACTGAAGCTTTCTTT
15	-	once	TRBV7-3	TRBJ2-1	CASSLTSRGYNEQFF	TGTGCCAGCAGCTTAACTTCACGGGGGTACAATGAGCAGTTCTTC